The 21 T cell receptor beta chains presented below share a single source sample, sequenced in a study of T cells in Graves' hyperthyroidism and ophthalmopathy. TCR beta CDR3 region amplification was performed from RNA transcripts. TCR CDR3 regions were first amplified by RT-PCR with HTBI primers. MiXCR, run by TCRdb on the multiplex PCR reads, gives a single entry per CDR3 protein. Seen here are roughly 180,000 distinct CDR3 sequences, over 8% observed once, and the top ten hold around 21%. The sequenced sample consisted of blood. The receptors stem from a woman aged 18-29 years with Graves' hyperthyroidism that later progressed to Graves' ophthalmopathy.

This chain uses TRBV7-2 with TRBJ1-2; tentative D call: TRBD1 (5 bases). V gave up 5 bases and J gave up 4 bases, with 11 bases separating them. The CDR3 sequence is 13 residues long. The germline CDR1 and CDR2 sequences are SGHTA and FQGNSA. CDR3 sequence reads: CASSLAGPYGYTF. Written as DNA, the CDR3 is TGTGCCAGCAGCCTCGCAGGGCCCTATGGCTACACCTTC.

This chain connects TRBV6-1 to TRBJ1-5, with 8 bases identical to TRBD1. J was trimmed by 4 bases and V by 6 bases; bases with no gene match: 8. Germline lookup yields CDR1 MNHNS and CDR2 SASEGT. CDR3 length: 15 residues. The CDR3 loop is CASRLGQGPNQPQHF. The CDR3 bases are TGTGCCAGCAGACTAGGACAGGGCCCAAATCAGCCCCAGCATTTT.

This clonotype has a count of ten or more. The genes are TRBV5-1 and TRBJ2-7; 7 nucleotides agree with TRBD1. CDR1 and CDR2 from the germline V gene are SGHRS and YFSETQ. Trimming cost V 4 bases and J 7 bases; bases outside gene matches: 14. The CDR3 is 15 residues long. CDR3 DNA sequence: TGCGCCAGCAGCCGAAAACCGACAGGGTTGGGGGAGCAGTACTTC. This gives the protein CASSRKPTGLGEQYF.

In its sample, this clonotype was seen many times. The CDR3 loop is CASSERGRALRTEAFF. The CDR3 bases are TGTGCCAGCAGTGAAAGGGGCAGGGCCCTCCGTACTGAAGCTTTCTTT. The chain is built from TRBV6-1 and TRBJ1-1, with D possibly being TRBD1 (5 bases). The germline gives CDR1 MNHNS, CDR2 SASEGT. The CDR3 runs to 16 residues. V was shortened by 2 bases and J by 5 bases, with 18 bases between the two germline ends.

As to this clonotype: A much larger clone lies one base from this, so it may be a read error. The chain employs TRBV7-2 and TRBJ2-2, with TRBD2 matching over 7 bases. Germline values: CDR1 SGHTA, CDR2 FQGNSA. This CDR3 is built from 19 residues. V lost 1 base to trimming and J lost 4 bases; unmatched junction nucleotides: 15. CDR3 bases: TGTGCCAGCAGCTTAGTCCTTCCGTGGCGGGAGTACAGCACCGGGGAGCTGTTTTTT. It codes for CASSLVLPWREYSTGELFF.

This clonotype was found many times. The rearrangement uses TRBV19 and TRBJ2-5; perhaps TRBD2 as D (6 bases). Germline loops: CDR1 LNHDA, CDR2 SQIVND (reference sequence). CDR3 size: 13 residues. The V gene lost 7 bases and the J gene lost 7 bases, with 16 bases spanning the gap. Here the CDR3 reads CASTYSEGGTQYF. CDR3 nucleotide sequence: TGTGCCAGTACCTATAGTGAGGGAGGGACCCAGTACTTC.

This clonotype was picked up many times. V usage is TRBV12-3 or TRBV12-4 and J usage is TRBJ1-5, with 9 bases fitting TRBD1. Unmatched junction bases numbered 6, after V lost 4 bases and J lost 2 bases. This CDR3 has 16 residues. CDR3 DNA sequence: TGTGCCAGCAGTTCCACAGGGGGCGCGGGCAATCAGCCCCAGCATTTT. As protein: CASSSTGGAGNQPQHF.

V and J are TRBV27 and TRBJ1-6; 12 bases are shared with TRBD1. The V segment lost 1 base and the J segment 0 bases; nucleotides outside the gene matches: 13. The CDR3 has 22 residues. Germline CDR1 and CDR2: MNHEY and SMNVEV (reference sequence). CDR3 sequence: CASSLYRDRGLKGSSYNSPLHF. CDR3 DNA: TGTGCCAGCAGTTTATACCGGGACAGGGGGCTTAAGGGTAGCTCCTATAATTCACCCCTCCACTTT.

This clonotype was seen ten or more times. This sequence joins TRBV2 and TRBJ2-7; D uncertain. V was shortened by 5 bases and J by 3 bases, with 2 bases between the two germline ends. There are 10 residues in the CDR3. Germline V gene lookup returns CDR1 SNHLY and CDR2 FYNNEI. CDR3 DNA: TGTGCCAGCAGTCTCTACGAGCAGTACTTC. The encoded protein is CASSLYEQYF.

This clonotype was seen at least ten times. The V and J genes are TRBV3-1 and TRBJ1-2; D not certain. The CDR3 length is 12 residues. Germline V CDR1 and CDR2: LGHDT, YNNKEL (reference sequence). V was trimmed by 4 bases and J by 3 bases, leaving 6 bases between them. The CDR3 is CASSRGDYGYTF. The CDR3, as DNA: TGTGCCAGCAGCCGCGGTGACTATGGCTACACCTTC.

This clonotype was observed a handful of times. The chain recombines TRBV25-1 with TRBJ2-5; D ambiguous. The V and J ends lost 3 bases and 8 bases respectively, with 19 bases between them. The germline V gene has CDR1 MGHDK and CDR2 SYGVNS. CDR3 length: 15 residues. CDR3 in amino acids: CASSEGSPPIDTQYF. In DNA form, the CDR3 reads TGTGCCAGCAGTGAGGGGTCCCCCCCGATTGATACCCAGTACTTC.

This clonotype has a count of ten or more. CDR3 coding DNA: TGCGCCAGCAGCCAAGAAAATTGGGACAGAGAGACACCCCTCCACTTT. It encodes CASSQENWDRETPLHF. The chain couples TRBV4-1 to TRBJ1-6, with TRBD1 identical over 7 bases. The CDR3 consists of 16 residues. Germline CDR1 and CDR2: MGHRA and YSYEKL. Trimming removed 0 bases from V and 11 bases from J; junction bases left unmatched: 10.

This chain uses TRBV4-2 with TRBJ2-2; D may be TRBD1 or TRBD2 (5 bases each). V lost 0 bases, J lost 0 bases, and 17 bases lay in between. Germline CDR1 LGHNA, CDR2 YNFKEQ. The CDR3 sequence is 19 residues long. In DNA form, the CDR3 reads TGTGCCAGCAGCCAAGATTGGGCCGGGGCGGTTGCGAACACCGGGGAGCTGTTTTTT. Its translation is CASSQDWAGAVANTGELFF.

This clonotype has at least ten counts. V usage is TRBV29-1 and J usage is TRBJ2-3, with TRBD2 matching over 8 bases. The CDR3 totals 14 residues. V gave up 4 bases and J gave up 3 bases; unmatched junction bases: 6. Germline CDR1 reads SQVTM; CDR2 reads ANQGSEA. CDR3 amino acids: CSVVGAGVTDTQYF. In nucleotides, the CDR3 is TGCAGCGTTGTTGGAGCGGGAGTTACAGATACGCAGTATTTT.

This clonotype was observed many times. DNA of the CDR3: TGCAGTGCTAGAGATATCGCTAGCGGCTACGAGCAGTACTTC. Its protein is CSARDIASGYEQYF. The V gene is TRBV20-1, the J gene TRBJ2-7, with 7 bases matching TRBD2. The CDR3 is 14 residues long. The junction had 5 bases not matched to a gene; V was cut back by 0 bases and J by 3 bases. CDR1 and CDR2 from the germline V gene are DFQATT and SNEGSKA (reference sequence).

This clonotype was counted only a few times. J is TRBJ1-5 and V is TRBV6-1, with D tentatively TRBD1 (6 bases). The germline gives CDR1 MNHNS, CDR2 SASEGT. The CDR3 has 16 residues. V was trimmed by 5 bases and J by 2 bases, leaving 16 bases between them. CDR3 sequence (DNA): TGTGCCAGCAGTTACTCTAACAGGGTGGGCAATCAGCCCCAGCATTTT. Translating gives CASSYSNRVGNQPQHF.

Many counts were recorded for this clonotype. J is TRBJ2-7 and V is TRBV7-9; a weak D match, TRBD1 (7 bases). Looked up from germline, CDR1 is SEHNR and CDR2 is FQNEAQ (reference sequence). Trimming left V 7 bases short and J 2 bases short, with 15 bases between. This CDR3 contains 14 residues. The CDR3 protein is CASTPAGQPYEQYF. Here the CDR3 DNA reads TGTGCCAGCACCCCCGCGGGACAGCCCTACGAGCAGTACTTC.

This clonotype was counted at least ten times. The chain has TRBV14 and TRBJ1-1; maybe TRBD1 (5 bases). Germline V gene data show CDR1 as SGHDN and CDR2 as FVKESK. The V gene lost 7 bases and the J gene lost 1 base, with 16 bases spanning the gap. CDR3 size: 15 residues. This CDR3 reads CASISGGCQNTEAFF. The CDR3 bases are TGTGCCAGCATTAGTGGGGGTTGCCAGAACACTGAAGCTTTCTTT. Full variable domain (rest looked up from reference TRBV14 and TRBJ1-1): EAGVTQFPSHSVIEKGQTVTLRCDPISGHDNLYWYRRVMGKEIKFLLHFVKESKQDESGMPNNRFLAERTGGTYSTLKVQPAELEDSGVYFCASISGGCQNTEAFFGQGTRLTVV.

This clonotype occurred a few times. This rearrangement joins TRBV20-1 to TRBJ2-2; D is unclear. Germline V lookup: CDR1 DFQATT, CDR2 SNEGSKA (reference sequence). V lost 3 bases, J lost 0 bases, and 2 bases lay in between. The CDR3 runs 12 residues. CDR3 protein: CSASPNTGELFF. The CDR3 coding sequence is TGCAGTGCTAGCCCGAACACCGGGGAGCTGTTTTTT.

This clonotype was counted many times. The chain carries TRBV5-1 and TRBJ1-5; 8 bases align to TRBD1. The V segment lost 4 bases and the J segment 2 bases; nucleotides outside the gene matches: 14. Per germline, CDR1 SGHRS and CDR2 YFSETQ. This CDR3 comprises 18 residues. The CDR3 DNA sequence: TGCGCCAGCAGCCCCCAACCCAGGGGGCGCAATGGCAATCAGCCCCAGCATTTT. This gives the protein CASSPQPRGRNGNQPQHF.

A few counts support this clonotype. The chain carries TRBV5-1 and TRBJ2-7; D call uncertain. V lost 6 bases, J lost 4 bases, and 14 bases lay in between. The CDR3 runs to 13 residues. The germline gives CDR1 SGHRS, CDR2 YFSETQ. CDR3 loop: CASTPDQAYEQYF. DNA of the CDR3: TGCGCCAGCACCCCTGACCAAGCATACGAGCAGTACTTC.